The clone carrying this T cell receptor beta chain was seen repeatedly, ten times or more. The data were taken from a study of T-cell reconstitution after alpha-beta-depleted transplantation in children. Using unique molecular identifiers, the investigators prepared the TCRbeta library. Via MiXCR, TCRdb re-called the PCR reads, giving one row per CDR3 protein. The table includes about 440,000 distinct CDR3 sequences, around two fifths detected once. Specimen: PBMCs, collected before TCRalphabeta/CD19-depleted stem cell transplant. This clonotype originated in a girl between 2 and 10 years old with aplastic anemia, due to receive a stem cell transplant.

The CDR3 spells CAWSLLAGAYNEQFF. CDR3 DNA sequence: TGTGCCTGGAGTCTTCTAGCGGGGGCTTACAATGAGCAGTTCTTC. The chain is built from TRBV30 and TRBJ2-1, with 10 bases matching TRBD2. The CDR3 spans 15 residues. V was clipped by 2 bases and J by 4 bases; unmatched bases: 5. Germline loops: CDR1 GTSNPN, CDR2 SVGIG (reference sequence).